This T cell receptor (beta chain) was recorded in a study of cytomegalovirus exposure and HLA in healthy donors. A multiplex PCR was run with 60 Vbeta primers and 13 Jbeta primers. Sequencing was performed with immunoSEQ multiplex PCR; in TCRdb, only in-frame clones are kept and a portion is missing. The sample has around 100,000 clones; 73% are singletons. With 8 bases clipped from V and 5 bases from J, the junction kept 7 bases outside the gene matches. The V gene's germline CDR1 is LGHNA and CDR2 YSLEER. The CDR3 runs to 14 residues. The sequence was collected from a man aged 40-49 years in good health and CMV-seronegative. The chain carries TRBV4-3 and TRBJ1-4; TRBD1 aligns across 8 bases. The specimen sequenced was PBMCs. The CDR3: CASGRDRRNEKLFF. The CDR3 DNA reads as TGCGCCAGCGGTAGGGACAGGCGGAATGAAAAACTGTTTTTT.